This is a list of T cell receptor beta chains from one sample in a study of blood T cell repertoires in COVID-19. Some clones are missing from TCRdb's copy, which holds only in-frame ones; the method was immunoSEQ multiplex PCR. The sample has around 230,000 clones; about 84% are singletons. The sequenced sample was peripheral blood. All receptors derive from a woman older than 75 with acute or convalescent COVID-19. Both conserved end residues are part of each CDR3. Each record gives: clone size, V gene, J gene, D gene, CDR3 DNA, CDR3 protein. The D gene is left open where the match is weak. Size is omitted from some rows. Given values are once, few, many or a class for expanded clones.

size: once; V: TRBV27; J: TRBJ2-1; D: TRBD1; DNA: TGTGCCAGCAGTTTAAGGGGGGTGTGGGACAGGGGCAATGAGCAGTTCTTC; CDR3: CASSLRGVWDRGNEQFF
size: NA; V: TRBV27; J: TRBJ1-3; D: NA; DNA: TGTGCCAGCCGGGGGAACAGTGGGTTGAACACCATATATTTT; CDR3: CASRGNSGLNTIYF
size: NA; V: TRBV19; J: TRBJ1-5; D: NA; DNA: TGTGCCAATCAATACAGGGCTTATAGCAATCAGCCCCAGCATTTT; CDR3: CANQYRAYSNQPQHF
size: few; V: TRBV7-9; J: TRBJ1-3; D: TRBD1; DNA: TGTGCCAGCAGCTTTTTTGGACAGGGAGGAAACACCATATATTTT; CDR3: CASSFFGQGGNTIYF
size: NA; V: TRBV27; J: TRBJ1-2; D: TRBD1; DNA: TGTGCCAGCAGTCCGACTACAGGGGTAGCCGGCTACACCTTC; CDR3: CASSPTTGVAGYTF
size: NA; V: TRBV11-2; J: TRBJ2-1; D: NA; DNA: TGTGCCAGCAGCTTAGGCAGGCACAATGAGCAGTTCTTC; CDR3: CASSLGRHNEQFF
size: NA; V: TRBV7-3; J: TRBJ1-2; D: NA; DNA: TGTGCCAGCAGCCGAACAGGGCAGGGAGGCTACACCTTC; CDR3: CASSRTGQGGYTF
size: NA; V: TRBV7-2; J: TRBJ1-4; D: TRBD1; DNA: TGTGCCAGCAGCTCCGACAGGGCTGGTGAAAAACTGTTTTTT; CDR3: CASSSDRAGEKLFF
size: NA; V: TRBV19; J: TRBJ2-1; D: NA; DNA: TGTGCCAGTAGTGTACTCGCGGGTATTGGTGAGCAGTTCTTC; CDR3: CASSVLAGIGEQFF
size: NA; V: TRBV6-5; J: TRBJ1-2; D: TRBD1; DNA: TGTGCCAGCAGTTACGACAGGGAGAGTGGCTACACCTTC; CDR3: CASSYDRESGYTF
size: NA; V: TRBV7-9; J: TRBJ1-3; D: NA; DNA: TGTGCCAGCAGCTTAGAGACAAATGGAAACACCATATATTTT; CDR3: CASSLETNGNTIYF
size: many; V: TRBV20-1; J: TRBJ2-1; D: TRBD2; DNA: TGCAGTGCTAGTTGGACTAGCGGGGAGCAGTTCTTC; CDR3: CSASWTSGEQFF
size: NA; V: TRBV7-2; J: TRBJ2-1; D: NA; DNA: TGTGCCAGCAGCTTAGTCTTCGGGAGTAACAATGAGCAGTTCTTC; CDR3: CASSLVFGSNNEQFF
size: NA; V: TRBV7-8; J: TRBJ2-3; D: TRBD1; DNA: TGTGCCAGCAGCTTAGACAGGGGGGTCCCTTTAGATACGCAGTATTTT; CDR3: CASSLDRGVPLDTQYF
size: NA; V: TRBV2; J: TRBJ2-5; D: NA; DNA: TGTGCCAGCCGGAGGGGCTACCAAGAGACCCAGTACTTC; CDR3: CASRRGYQETQYF
size: NA; V: TRBV9; J: TRBJ2-5; D: TRBD2; DNA: TGTGCCAGCAGCTTAATTGCTAGCGGGAGCCGGGAGACCCAGTACTTC; CDR3: CASSLIASGSRETQYF
size: NA; V: TRBV29-1; J: TRBJ1-1; D: NA; DNA: TGCAGCGTTAACGGACACTTGAACACTGAAGCTTTCTTT; CDR3: CSVNGHLNTEAFF
size: NA; V: TRBV7-2; J: TRBJ2-5; D: TRBD1; DNA: TGTGCCAGCAGCTCTCCCGGGACAGGGTTTATGGAGACCCAGTACTTC; CDR3: CASSSPGTGFMETQYF
size: NA; V: TRBV5-6; J: TRBJ1-6; D: TRBD1; DNA: TGTGCCAGCAGCTTGGACCGGGACAGGTCCTATAATTCACCCCTCCACTTT; CDR3: CASSLDRDRSYNSPLHF
size: NA; V: TRBV7-3; J: TRBJ1-2; D: TRBD1; DNA: TGTGCCAGCGGGGACAGGACTAACTATGGCTACACCTTC; CDR3: CASGDRTNYGYTF
size: NA; V: TRBV7-2; J: TRBJ1-6; D: NA; DNA: TGTGCCAGCGGGCAGGCCCTCTATAATTCACCCCTCCACTTT; CDR3: CASGQALYNSPLHF
size: NA; V: TRBV10-3; J: TRBJ2-1; D: TRBD2; DNA: TGTGCCATCAGTGAGACCGCCGGGACTAGTCTCTACAATGAGCAGTTCTTC; CDR3: CAISETAGTSLYNEQFF
size: NA; V: TRBV6-6; J: TRBJ2-7; D: NA; DNA: TGTGCCAGCAGGCGACAGGGCGGGGGAGGCTACGAGCAGTACTTC; CDR3: CASRRQGGGGYEQYF
size: NA; V: TRBV2; J: TRBJ1-4; D: NA; DNA: TGTGCCAGCAGTGCAACCGTGGACAGTTGGGAGAATGAAAAACTGTTTTTT; CDR3: CASSATVDSWENEKLFF
size: NA; V: TRBV19; J: TRBJ1-5; D: NA; DNA: TGTGCCAGTAGCCGACAGGACAATCAGCCCCAGCATTTT; CDR3: CASSRQDNQPQHF
size: once; V: TRBV10-3; J: TRBJ2-1; D: NA; DNA: TGTGCCATCAGTGAGTCTACAGGGCTCAATGAGCAGTTCTTC; CDR3: CAISESTGLNEQFF
size: NA; V: TRBV28; J: TRBJ1-5; D: TRBD1; DNA: TGTGCCAGCAGTAATGCCGGGACAGGTTCTTCCAATCAGCCCCAGCATTTT; CDR3: CASSNAGTGSSNQPQHF
size: NA; V: TRBV6-1; J: TRBJ1-5; D: NA; DNA: TGTGCCAGCAGTGAAGTTCGGAATGAGAGGGTTGGCAATCAGCCCCAGCATTTT; CDR3: CASSEVRNERVGNQPQHF
size: NA; V: TRBV5-1; J: TRBJ2-7; D: TRBD1; DNA: TGCGCCAGCAGCTTAGGGGACAGGCCCGACGAGCAGTACTTC; CDR3: CASSLGDRPDEQYF
size: NA; V: TRBV6-5; J: TRBJ2-7; D: TRBD1; DNA: TGTGCCAGCACAGGGGGACCCCCCTCTACCGAGCAGTACTTC; CDR3: CASTGGPPSTEQYF
size: NA; V: TRBV4-1; J: TRBJ1-2; D: TRBD1; DNA: TGCGCCAGCAGCCAATCTCGGACAGGGGGCGCTTTGGACGGTGGCTACACCTTC; CDR3: CASSQSRTGGALDGGYTF
size: NA; V: TRBV28; J: TRBJ2-7; D: NA; DNA: TGTGCCAGCAGTTTAACCACGGACAGTCCTTCCTCTTACGAGCAGTACTTC; CDR3: CASSLTTDSPSSYEQYF
size: NA; V: TRBV6-5; J: TRBJ2-3; D: NA; DNA: TGTGCCAGCAGCTCGGGAGTCACAGATACGCAGTATTTT; CDR3: CASSSGVTDTQYF
size: NA; V: TRBV18; J: TRBJ2-5; D: NA; DNA: TGTGCCAGCTCACCACCCTGGGTCGGGGAGACCCAGTACTTC; CDR3: CASSPPWVGETQYF
size: NA; V: TRBV6-4; J: TRBJ1-6; D: NA; DNA: TGTGCCAGCAGTGAACAGGTCCATAATTCACCCCTCCACTTT; CDR3: CASSEQVHNSPLHF
size: NA; V: TRBV10-3; J: TRBJ2-1; D: TRBD2; DNA: TGTGCCATCAGTTCTACCCTAGCGGGAGTTAAGGATGAGCAGTTCTTC; CDR3: CAISSTLAGVKDEQFF
size: NA; V: TRBV25-1; J: TRBJ2-3; D: NA; DNA: TGTGCCAGCAGAACAGGGTACAGCACAGATACGCAGTATTTT; CDR3: CASRTGYSTDTQYF
size: few; V: TRBV5-1; J: TRBJ2-5; D: NA; DNA: TGCGCCAGCAGCTCGGGGGACAGCAAAGAGACCCAGTACTTC; CDR3: CASSSGDSKETQYF
size: NA; V: TRBV9; J: TRBJ1-6; D: TRBD1; DNA: TGTGCCAGCAGCGTAGAGGCAGGGGGTAATTCACCCCTCCACTTT; CDR3: CASSVEAGGNSPLHF
size: NA; V: TRBV11-2; J: TRBJ1-5; D: NA; DNA: TGTGCCAGCAGCTTCATGGGCGGGGGAATGTCGGTTCAGCCCCAGCATTTT; CDR3: CASSFMGGGMSVQPQHF
size: NA; V: TRBV6-4; J: TRBJ1-1; D: NA; DNA: TGTGCCAGCAGTTCCACTTTGAACACTGAAGCTTTCTTT; CDR3: CASSSTLNTEAFF
size: NA; V: TRBV7-6; J: TRBJ1-2; D: TRBD1; DNA: TGTGCCAGCAGCGCGGGACAGAACTATGGCTACACCTTC; CDR3: CASSAGQNYGYTF
size: NA; V: TRBV3-1/TRBV3-2; J: TRBJ2-7; D: NA; DNA: TGTGCCAGCAGCCTACAGGGAGTCTCCGAGCAGTACTTC; CDR3: CASSLQGVSEQYF
size: NA; V: TRBV13; J: TRBJ1-2; D: NA; DNA: TGTGCCAGCAGCTTAGTAAGGGACACCTATGGCTACACCTTC; CDR3: CASSLVRDTYGYTF
size: NA; V: TRBV7-9; J: TRBJ1-2; D: TRBD1; DNA: TGTGCCAGCAGCCCGGACAGGGGACATGGCTACACCTTC; CDR3: CASSPDRGHGYTF
size: NA; V: TRBV12-5; J: TRBJ2-1; D: NA; DNA: TGTGCTAGTGGTTTGGGCGTTTACAATGAGCAGTTCTTC; CDR3: CASGLGVYNEQFF
size: many; V: TRBV28; J: TRBJ2-7; D: TRBD2; DNA: TGTGCCACCTACCGGACTAGCGGCTATTACGAGCAGTACTTC; CDR3: CATYRTSGYYEQYF
size: few; V: TRBV25-1; J: TRBJ2-1; D: NA; DNA: TGTGCCAGCAGTGAAACACTAGCCTCCTACAATGAGCAGTTCTTC; CDR3: CASSETLASYNEQFF
size: NA; V: TRBV12-3/TRBV12-4; J: TRBJ2-2; D: NA; DNA: TGTGCCAGCAGTTTTAGGGGCAACGGGGAGCTGTTTTTT; CDR3: CASSFRGNGELFF
size: NA; V: TRBV11-2; J: TRBJ2-1; D: NA; DNA: TGTGCCAGCAGCTTAATGAGCTCCTACAATGAGCAGTTCTTC; CDR3: CASSLMSSYNEQFF
size: many; V: TRBV29-1; J: TRBJ2-1; D: NA; DNA: TGCAGCGTTCTCAGCTCCTACAATGAGCAGTTCTTC; CDR3: CSVLSSYNEQFF
size: NA; V: TRBV19; J: TRBJ2-7; D: NA; DNA: TGTGCCAGTACCCCTCGAGAGGCCCCCTACGAGCAGTACTTC; CDR3: CASTPREAPYEQYF
size: NA; V: TRBV6-5; J: TRBJ2-1; D: NA; DNA: TGTGCCAGCAGGGTCGGCCAGGGATACTACAATGAGCAGTTCTTC; CDR3: CASRVGQGYYNEQFF
size: NA; V: TRBV28; J: TRBJ2-3; D: TRBD2; DNA: TGTGCCAGCAGTACCCCCACTAGCGGGAGGTTTGAAGATACGCAGTATTTT; CDR3: CASSTPTSGRFEDTQYF
size: few; V: TRBV4-1; J: TRBJ2-3; D: NA; DNA: TGCGCCAGCAGCCAAGATACTGTAAGCACAGATACGCAGTATTTT; CDR3: CASSQDTVSTDTQYF